The rows below give T cell receptor beta chains drawn from one sample of a study of control samples from healthy donors and cancer patients. The table came from immunoSEQ multiplex PCR; TCRdb's copy has only in-frame clones and leaves some out. The data show 55,000 to 65,000 clones, with around 87% seen just once and roughly 12% held by the top ten. Sample: PBMCs. Receptor source: a woman in her sixties or seventies with lung cancer. Each CDR3 is given with its conserved first and last residue. The D gene is left open where the match is weak. Not every row has a clone size; where given, it reads once, few, many or a size class.

>-|TRBV6-1|once|TRBJ1-6
CASSEEGRPGLNSPLHF
TGTGCCAGCAGTGAGGAAGGCCGCCCGGGCCTAAATTCACCCCTCCACTTT
>-|TRBV18|once|TRBJ1-3
CASSPGDSGNTIYF
TGTGCCAGCTCACCGGGGGACTCTGGAAACACCATATATTTT
>-|TRBV11-2|-|TRBJ2-2
CASSLVVGAMNTGELFF
TGTGCCAGCAGCTTAGTGGTGGGGGCGATGAACACCGGGGAGCTGTTTTTT
>-|TRBV27|-|TRBJ2-5
CASSFLRGETQYF
TGTGCCAGCAGTTTTTTAAGGGGTGAGACCCAGTACTTC
>-|TRBV12-5|-|TRBJ1-1
CASGLSREGAFF
TGTGCTAGTGGTTTGTCGAGAGAGGGGGCTTTCTTT
>-|TRBV24-1|-|TRBJ2-3
CATSDFRQGGGTDTQYF
TGTGCCACCAGTGATTTTCGGCAAGGCGGGGGCACAGATACGCAGTATTTT
>TRBD1|TRBV28|-|TRBJ1-2
CASSRDRLLGYTF
TGTGCCAGCAGTAGGGACAGGCTCCTTGGCTACACCTTC
>-|TRBV12-3/TRBV12-4|-|TRBJ2-7
CASRPLGGYEQYF
TGTGCCAGCAGACCTTTGGGGGGCTACGAGCAGTACTTC
>TRBD1|TRBV5-1|few|TRBJ2-7
CASSPPGQGYEQYF
TGCGCCAGCAGCCCGCCGGGACAGGGCTACGAGCAGTACTTC
>-|TRBV5-1|-|TRBJ1-1
CASSLQESDTEAFF
TGCGCCAGCAGCTTGCAGGAATCGGACACTGAAGCTTTCTTT
>-|TRBV6-5|-|TRBJ1-5
CASWAYNQPQHF
TGTGCCAGCTGGGCATACAATCAGCCCCAGCATTTT
>TRBD2|TRBV6-2/TRBV6-3|-|TRBJ2-7
CASSYSTSGGYEQYF
TGTGCCAGCAGTTACTCGACTAGCGGGGGTTACGAGCAGTACTTC
>-|TRBV9|once|TRBJ2-2
CASSVVWNTGELFF
TGTGCCAGCAGCGTAGTCTGGAACACCGGGGAGCTGTTTTTT
>-|TRBV3-1/TRBV3-2|few|TRBJ1-1
CASSQDPGPTEAFF
TGTGCCAGCAGCCAAGATCCCGGTCCCACTGAAGCTTTCTTT
>-|TRBV23-1|-|TRBJ1-2
CASSSRDGSWCFHGYTF
TGCGCCAGCAGTTCTCGGGACGGTTCTTGGTGCTTCCATGGCTACACCTTC
>TRBD2|TRBV19|-|TRBJ2-7
CASSETSGTSGEQYF
TGTGCCAGTAGTGAGACTAGCGGGACCTCGGGGGAGCAGTACTTC
>-|TRBV7-9|-|TRBJ2-7
CASSLAGVDYEQYF
TGTGCCAGCAGCTTAGCCGGGGTCGACTACGAGCAGTACTTC
>-|TRBV19|-|TRBJ2-2
CASSIPRASGTGELFF
TGTGCCAGTAGTATCCCCAGGGCAAGCGGCACCGGGGAGCTGTTTTTT